The text below deals with one T cell receptor (beta chain). What it binds is unknown. The data were produced by immunoSEQ multiplex PCR, yet TCRdb's version contains in-frame clones alone and is incomplete. The sample has over 2 million clones, 85% to 95% seen once; the top ten hold around 0.4%. The length of the CDR3 is 15 residues. Germline CDR1 SNHLY, CDR2 FYNNEI. V was trimmed by 4 bases and J by 2 bases, leaving 15 bases between them. This sample is drawn from a study of shared clonotypes between healthy human individuals. Findings of the study overall: Few donors restricted represented genetic and exposure-history diversity. Some naive CD4 clonotypes, roughly 4.7%, turned up in common across a handful of donors. Clonotype sharing levels among donors were expected to vary with sequencing depth.

Specimen: naive CD4+ T cells from PBMCs. Subset defined: CD45RA+ positively selected. The origin of this receptor is a man between 18 and 29 years old in good health. Some clones in this sample may be carry-over from other donors' samples. V usage is TRBV2 and J usage is TRBJ2-7; D not certain. CDR3: CASSVVAILTYEQYF. CDR3 DNA: TGTGCCAGCAGTGTTGTAGCTATCCTTACCTACGAGCAGTACTTC.